This TCR beta chain was profiled in a study of blood T cells in healthy people across ages. Study context: Per two T cells, template switching captured roughly one barcoded beta molecule. Overall study findings and caveats: Long-lived and aged donors differed, with more naive CD4+ cells and higher diversity in the long-lived.

A second PCR, run for 7 to 11 cycles, used a sample-barcoded 5' primer plus a J-beta primer mix. TCRdb passed the 5' RACE reads through MiXCR, listing each CDR3 protein once. Among under 800,000 distinct CDR3 sequences, about 21% were seen once, and the ten largest hold more than 3%. The sample holds a few counts of this clonotype. Its specificity is not known. Trimming at V came to 5 bases and at J to 0 bases, leaving 13 bases not matched to a gene. The CDR3 has 18 amino acids. Germline V gene sequence: CDR1 SGHTA, CDR2 FQGNSA. Healthy Caucasians from Russia aged 6 to 90 served as donors. J is TRBJ1-1 and V is TRBV7-2; TRBD1 matches 9 bases. This clonotype was sampled from a man in his sixties or seventies in good health. The sample comprised blood. This CDR3 reads CASSAYRGPTLMNTEAFF. For the CDR3, the DNA is TGTGCCAGCAGCGCTTACAGGGGGCCTACTCTGATGAACACTGAAGCTTTCTTT. Full variable domain (remainder filled in from reference TRBV7-2 and TRBJ1-1): GAGVSQSPSNKVTEKGKDVELRCDPISGHTALYWYRQSLGQGLEFLIYFQGNSAPDKSGLPSDRFSAERTGGSVSTLTIQRTQQEDSAVYLCASSAYRGPTLMNTEAFFGQGTRLTVV.